A single sample gave rise to the 22 T cell receptor beta chains below, sequenced in a study of blood T cells in healthy people across ages. Alongside a J-beta primer mix, a sample-barcoded 5' primer served in a second PCR lasting 7 to 11 cycles. TCRdb ran MiXCR on the 5' RACE reads and lists one entry per CDR3 protein. The repertoire has more than 1.4 million distinct CDR3 sequences, 40% to 50% of them found once; the top ten carry 7.9%. The sequenced sample consisted of blood. Source of these receptors: a young woman in good health.

The DNA of the CDR3 is TGTGCCAGCAGCCAAGAAGGCAGGGAGCATGTAGAAGCTTTCTTT. It translates to CASSQEGREHVEAFF. The chain uses TRBV3-1 and TRBJ1-1, with D possibly matching TRBD1 (5 bases). The CDR3 spans 15 residues. Per germline, CDR1 LGHDT and CDR2 YNNKEL (reference sequence). Trimming left V 0 bases short and J 8 bases short, with 16 bases between.

The chain combines TRBV20-1 with TRBJ2-5; no clear D gene. This CDR3 is 13 amino acids long. CDR1 and CDR2 from the germline V gene are DFQATT and SNEGSKA (reference sequence). With 3 bases removed from V and 5 bases from J, the gap between germline ends came to 13 bases. In DNA, the CDR3 is TGCAGTGCTAGGGCCAGATCCGACGAGACCCAGTACTTC. Its protein product is CSARARSDETQYF.

The chain is built from TRBV3-1 and TRBJ1-5; D unclear. V was trimmed by 5 bases and J by 11 bases, leaving 13 bases between them. The CDR3 extends over 12 amino acids. From germline, CDR1 is LGHDT and CDR2 YNNKEL (reference sequence). CDR3: CASSTRGRSQHF. The CDR3 DNA reads as TGTGCCAGCAGCACCCGGGGAAGGTCCCAGCATTTT.

V is TRBV7-2 and J is TRBJ2-5, with TRBD1 identical over 10 bases. Trimming removed 4 bases from V and 5 bases from J; junction bases left unmatched: 4. This CDR3 contains 14 residues. Germline assignment: CDR1 SGHTA and CDR2 FQGNSA. The CDR3 spells CASSWDRGIETQYF. CDR3 coding DNA: TGTGCCAGCAGCTGGGACAGGGGCATCGAGACCCAGTACTTC.

The V gene is TRBV3-1, the J gene TRBJ2-2, with D unclear. The CDR3 extends over 13 amino acids. Trimming took off 3 bases at V and 7 bases at J, with 9 bases between the two ends. CDR1 and CDR2 from the germline V gene are LGHDT and YNNKEL (reference sequence). This CDR3 is CASSQETIGELFF. CDR3 DNA: TGTGCCAGCAGCCAGGAGACAATCGGGGAGCTGTTTTTT. The variable domain in full, with the rest retrieved from reference TRBV3-1 and TRBJ2-2, is DTAVSQTPKYLVTQMGNDKSIKCEQNLGHDTMYWYKQDSKKFLKIMFSYNNKELIINETVPNRFSPKSPDKAHLNLHINSLELGDSAVYFCASSQETIGELFFGEGSRLTVL.

This clonotype was seen ten or more times. The chain is built from TRBV5-1 and TRBJ2-7; 9 bases are a match to TRBD1. The V and J ends lost 4 bases and 5 bases, in that order; junction bases with no gene match: 7. The CDR3 length is 14 residues. Per germline, CDR1 SGHRS and CDR2 YFSETQ. The CDR3 protein is CASSPGQGVDEQYF. The CDR3 coding sequence is TGCGCCAGCAGCCCGGGACAGGGAGTCGACGAGCAGTACTTC. The full variable domain, in which reference TRBV5-1 and TRBJ2-7 provide the parts outside the CDR3, is KAGVTQTPRYLIKTRGQQVTLSCSPISGHRSVSWYQQTPGQGLQFLFEYFSETQRNKGNFPGRFSGRQFSNSRSEMNVSTLELGDSALYLCASSPGQGVDEQYFGPGTRLTVT.

The table lists this clonotype with a count of one. V usage is TRBV6-1 and J usage is TRBJ2-2; TRBD1 or TRBD2 may be the D gene (6 bases each). This CDR3 region has 13 residues. Germline V gene data show CDR1 as MNHNS and CDR2 as SASEGT. Trimming took 8 bases from V and 4 from J, leaving 11 bases between them. The CDR3 coding sequence is TGTGCCAGCGGAGGAGGGGGCACCGGGGAGCTGTTTTTT. Protein sequence: CASGGGGTGELFF.

J is TRBJ2-3 and V is TRBV24-1, with a tentative D call TRBD2 (5 bases). V was shortened by 3 bases and J by 4 bases, with 7 bases between the two germline ends. The V gene's germline CDR1 is KGHDR and CDR2 SFDVKD. The CDR3 is made up of 13 amino acids. Here the CDR3 DNA reads TGTGCCACCAGTGATCCGGGGTCAGATACGCAGTATTTT. It is translated as CATSDPGSDTQYF.

The table lists this clonotype with a few counts. At one end, the junction sequence differs from germline, possibly due to a read error. The chain uses TRBV7-2 and TRBJ2-5; 7 bases agree with TRBD2. The CDR3 covers 13 residues. CDR1 SGHTA and CDR2 FQGNSA come from the germline V gene. The CDR3 DNA follows: TGTGCTAGCAGCTCGACTAGCTACAATGAGCAGTACTTC. This gives the protein CASSSTSYNEQYF.

V usage is TRBV6-6 and J usage is TRBJ1-6; no definite D call. CDR1 and CDR2 from the germline V gene are MNHNY and SVGAGI (reference sequence). CDR3 length equals 16 residues. V lost 0 bases to trimming and J lost 4 bases, with 10 bases between them. CDR3 protein: CASSYSAELYNSPLHF. CDR3 in DNA: TGTGCCAGCAGTTACTCGGCTGAGTTATATAATTCACCCCTCCACTTT.

The rearrangement links TRBV5-1 to TRBJ1-2; D uncertain. V was trimmed by 0 bases and J by 8 bases, leaving 14 bases between them. CDR3 length equals 14 residues. Germline CDR1 is SGHRS and CDR2 is YFSETQ. The CDR3 protein is CASSLGPHDQGYTF. CDR3 nucleotide sequence: TGCGCCAGCAGCTTGGGGCCGCATGACCAAGGCTACACCTTC. The full variable domain, its missing parts supplied by reference TRBV5-1 and TRBJ1-2, is KAGVTQTPRYLIKTRGQQVTLSCSPISGHRSVSWYQQTPGQGLQFLFEYFSETQRNKGNFPGRFSGRQFSNSRSEMNVSTLELGDSALYLCASSLGPHDQGYTFGSGTRLTVV.

The genes are TRBV4-1 and TRBJ2-1; 13 nucleotides line up with TRBD2. After removal of 5 bases from V and 9 bases from J, the junction contained 10 bases not matched to a gene. The CDR3 length is 16 residues. Germline V gives CDR1 MGHRA, CDR2 YSYEKL. Written as DNA, the CDR3 is TGCGCCAGCAGCGAAGTGGGGACTAGCGGGACGGGTGAGCAGTTCTTC. This gives the protein CASSEVGTSGTGEQFF.

This clonotype was counted only a few times. V gene TRBV7-9 combines with J gene TRBJ2-7; no reliable D call. The CDR3 runs 13 residues. V lost 3 bases and J 0 bases, leaving 6 bases between the germline ends. Germline CDR1 is SEHNR and CDR2 is FQNEAQ (reference sequence). CDR3 coding DNA: TGTGCCAGCAGCTTCGCCCACTCCTACGAGCAGTACTTC. This encodes CASSFAHSYEQYF.

The gene calls are TRBV18 and TRBJ2-5, with a weak D call TRBD2 (6 bases). The V gene lost 4 bases and the J gene lost 11 bases, with 20 bases spanning the gap. CDR1 and CDR2 (germline): KGHSH, LQKENI. This CDR3 is 14 amino acids long. CDR3 sequence (DNA): TGTGCCAGCTCACGCGGGATAGCTCCGGATGAGCAGTACTTC. Its protein is CASSRGIAPDEQYF.

This clonotype turned up a few times. The chain carries TRBV20-1 and TRBJ2-1; 12 positions match TRBD2. V lost 0 bases and J lost 8; bases outside the gene matches: 5. CDR1 and CDR2 from the germline V gene are DFQATT and SNEGSKA (reference sequence). The CDR3 extends over 15 amino acids. The CDR3 nucleotides are TGCAGTGCTAGAGACTCTAGCGGGGGGGCCGATGAGCAGTTCTTC. Protein sequence: CSARDSSGGADEQFF.

This clonotype appeared a single time. The V gene is TRBV6-5, the J gene TRBJ1-3, with 9 bases aligning to TRBD1. This CDR3 contains 17 residues. In germline, CDR1 is MNHEY, CDR2 SVGAGI. With V trimmed by 4 bases and J by 0 bases, 7 bases remained unmatched. DNA of the CDR3: TGTGCCAGCAGTTCCCACGGGACAGGGCTCTCTGGAAACACCATATATTTT. Amino acids: CASSSHGTGLSGNTIYF.

V usage is TRBV20-1 and J usage is TRBJ2-1, with 8 nucleotides matching TRBD2. The J segment lost 0 bases and the V segment lost 3 bases, leaving 7 bases of the junction unmatched. Per the germline V gene, CDR1 is DFQATT and CDR2 is SNEGSKA (reference sequence). This CDR3 region has 16 residues. The CDR3 protein is CSARSGGHSSYNEQFF. The CDR3 coding sequence is TGCAGTGCTAGGAGCGGGGGACATAGCTCCTACAATGAGCAGTTCTTC.

This clonotype was observed once. The chain employs TRBV21-1 and TRBJ2-4; the table assigns TRBD1, which was not confirmed against the DNA. The J call may be in error: the DNA end matches TRBJ2-5 better. TRBV21-1 is given as a pseudogene. The CDR3 sequence is 15 residues long. CDR3 region: CASSKDLGGQETQYF. DNA of the CDR3: TGTGCCAGCAGCAAAGATTTGGGCGGTCAAGAGACCCAGTACTTC.

This clonotype was detected only a few times. The chain uses TRBV18 and TRBJ2-1; D is undetermined. Between the trimmed V and J ends, which lost 0 bases and 5 bases, there was a span of 11 bases. The CDR3 consists of 15 residues. Germline V CDR1 and CDR2: KGHSH, LQKENI. The CDR3 region has the DNA TGTGCCAGCTCACCACCGCGCCTGCTAAACAATGAGCAGTTCTTC. It is translated as CASSPPRLLNNEQFF.

CDR3 DNA: TGCGCCAGCAGCTTGGCCGGGTTTGCTAGCGCAGATACGCAGTATTTT. Translating it yields CASSLAGFASADTQYF. The genes are TRBV5-1 and TRBJ2-3, with TRBD2 as a possible D gene (6 bases). The V gene lost 0 bases and the J gene lost 4 bases, with 15 bases spanning the gap. CDR1 and CDR2 from the germline V gene are SGHRS and YFSETQ. The CDR3 contains 16 residues.

This clonotype was picked up one time. This chain uses TRBV12-3 or TRBV12-4 with TRBJ1-1; the D gene is possibly TRBD1 (5 bases). This CDR3 has 16 amino acids. Trimming took off 2 bases at V and 1 base at J, with 14 bases between the two ends. For the CDR3, the DNA is TGTGCCAGCAGTTTATCATTGGGGCAGGGGAACACTGAAGCTTTCTTT. This gives the protein CASSLSLGQGNTEAFF.

The chain joins TRBV5-1 to TRBJ2-7; 10 bases fit TRBD1. This CDR3 is built from 13 residues. The germline V gene encodes CDR1 SGHRS and CDR2 YFSETQ. Trimming at V came to 6 bases and at J to 3 bases, leaving 3 bases not matched to a gene. CDR3: CASKGTGDYEQYF. CDR3 nucleotides: TGCGCCAGCAAGGGGACAGGGGACTACGAGCAGTACTTC.